Included here is one T cell receptor beta chain sequence, with context. Its antigen is as yet unknown. This likely stems from a read error, as it lies one base from a far larger clone. This sample also contains other DNA sequences that code for the same CDR3. Both subsets, CD45RA+ naive and CD45RA-negative memory, were split from the CD4+ cells. Profiled with immunoSEQ multiplex PCR; TCRdb holds only in-frame clones, not every one. Among a few hundred thousand clones listed, approximately 74% were seen once. The germline CDR1 and CDR2 sequences are MNHNS and SASEGT. The CDR3 is made up of 15 amino acids. After removal of 1 base from V and 4 bases from J, the junction contained 6 bases not matched to a gene. This record comes from a study of shared clonotypes between healthy human individuals. Findings and caveats of the study: The study found lower generation probabilities in non-shared clonotypes than in those shared by all four donors.

The TCR originated in a man aged 25 to 40 in good health. Specimen: memory CD4+ T cells sorted from blood. Specified subset: CD45RA-negative fraction. The chain has TRBV6-1 and TRBJ1-2; 7 positions match TRBD1. CDR3 DNA: TGTGCCAGCAGTGAAGTTCCTCGGGACAGCTATGGCTACACCTTC. This gives the protein CASSEVPRDSYGYTF.